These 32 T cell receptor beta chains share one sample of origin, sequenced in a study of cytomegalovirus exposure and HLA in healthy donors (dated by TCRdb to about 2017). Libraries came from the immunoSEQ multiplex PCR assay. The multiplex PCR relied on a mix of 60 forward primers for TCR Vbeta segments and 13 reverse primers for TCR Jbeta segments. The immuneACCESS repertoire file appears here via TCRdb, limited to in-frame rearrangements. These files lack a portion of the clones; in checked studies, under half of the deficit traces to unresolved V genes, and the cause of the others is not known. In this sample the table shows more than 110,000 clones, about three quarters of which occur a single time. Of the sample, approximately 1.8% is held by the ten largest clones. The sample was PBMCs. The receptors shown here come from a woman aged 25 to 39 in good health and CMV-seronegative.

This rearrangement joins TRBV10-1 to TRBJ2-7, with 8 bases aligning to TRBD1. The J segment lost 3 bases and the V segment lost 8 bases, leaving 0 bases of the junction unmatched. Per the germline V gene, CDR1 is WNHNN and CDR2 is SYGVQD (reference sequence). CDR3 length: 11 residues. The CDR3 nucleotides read TGCGCCAGCGGGACAGGCTACGAGCAGTACTTC. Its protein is CASGTGYEQYF.

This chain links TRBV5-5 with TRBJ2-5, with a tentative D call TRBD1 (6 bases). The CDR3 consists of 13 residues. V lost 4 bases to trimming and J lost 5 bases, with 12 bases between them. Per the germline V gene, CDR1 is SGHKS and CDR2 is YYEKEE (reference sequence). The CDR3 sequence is CASSRGRGETQYF. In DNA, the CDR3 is TGTGCCAGCAGCCGGGGAAGGGGGGAGACCCAGTACTTC.

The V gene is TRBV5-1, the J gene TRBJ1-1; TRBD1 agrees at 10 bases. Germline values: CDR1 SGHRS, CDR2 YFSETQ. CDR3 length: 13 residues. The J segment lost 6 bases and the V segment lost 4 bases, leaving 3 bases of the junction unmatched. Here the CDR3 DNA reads TGCGCCAGCAGCACCGGACAGGGGGCTGAAGCTTTCTTT. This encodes CASSTGQGAEAFF.

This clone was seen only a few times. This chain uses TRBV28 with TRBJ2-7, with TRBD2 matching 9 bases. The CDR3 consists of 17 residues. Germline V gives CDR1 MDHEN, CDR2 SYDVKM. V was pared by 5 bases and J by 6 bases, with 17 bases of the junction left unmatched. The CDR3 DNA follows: TGTGCCAGCAGTCAACGTAGCGGGGGACGATCCCCCTCCGAGCAGTACGTC. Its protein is CASSQRSGGRSPSEQYV.

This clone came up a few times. The CDR3 region is CASSPLTGKGEKLFF. The CDR3 DNA reads TGTGCCAGCAGCCCCCTTACAGGGAAGGGTGAAAAACTGTTTTTT. The chain employs TRBV7-6 and TRBJ1-4; D is perhaps TRBD1 (6 bases). CDR3 length: 15 residues. Per the germline V gene, CDR1 is SGHVS and CDR2 is FNYEAQ. V gave up 5 bases and J gave up 7 bases, with 17 bases separating them.

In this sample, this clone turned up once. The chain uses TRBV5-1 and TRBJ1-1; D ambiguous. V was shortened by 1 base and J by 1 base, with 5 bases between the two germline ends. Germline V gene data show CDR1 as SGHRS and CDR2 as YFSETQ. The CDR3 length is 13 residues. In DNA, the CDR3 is TGCGCCAGCAGCTTGACAGAGAACACTGAAGCTTTCTTT. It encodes CASSLTENTEAFF.

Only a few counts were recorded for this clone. This CDR3 is CASSLFSGGDNSPLHF. The CDR3 nucleotides read TGTGCCAGCAGCCTATTCTCAGGGGGAGATAATTCACCCCTCCACTTT. The chain links TRBV28 to TRBJ1-6; 7 bases align to TRBD1. V lost 6 bases and J lost 5; bases outside the gene matches: 10. Per the germline V gene, CDR1 is MDHEN and CDR2 is SYDVKM. This CDR3 is 16 amino acids long.

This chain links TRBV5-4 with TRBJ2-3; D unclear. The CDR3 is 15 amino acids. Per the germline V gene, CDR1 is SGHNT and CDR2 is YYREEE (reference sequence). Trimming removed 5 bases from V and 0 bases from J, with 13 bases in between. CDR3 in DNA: TGTGCCAGCAGACAAGACTTTACTAGCACAGATACGCAGTATTTT. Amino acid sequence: CASRQDFTSTDTQYF. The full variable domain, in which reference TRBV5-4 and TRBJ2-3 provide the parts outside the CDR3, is ETGVTQSPTHLIKTRGQQVTLRCSSQSGHNTVSWYQQALGQGPQFIFQYYREEENGRGNFPPRFSGLQFPNYSSELNVNALELDDSALYLCASRQDFTSTDTQYFGPGTRLTVL.

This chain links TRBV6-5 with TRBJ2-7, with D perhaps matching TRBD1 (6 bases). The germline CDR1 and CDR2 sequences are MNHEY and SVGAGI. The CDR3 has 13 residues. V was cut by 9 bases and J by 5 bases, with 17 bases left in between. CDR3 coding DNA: TGTGCCAGGGAACTAAGGGGGTTTCACGAGCAGTACGTC. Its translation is CARELRGFHEQYV.

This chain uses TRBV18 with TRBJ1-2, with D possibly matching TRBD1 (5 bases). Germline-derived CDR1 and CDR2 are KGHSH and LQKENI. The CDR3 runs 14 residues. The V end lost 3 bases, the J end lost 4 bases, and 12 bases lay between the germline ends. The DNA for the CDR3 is TGTGCCAGCTCACCGGGGCAGGATGCCTATGGCTACACCTTC. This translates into CASSPGQDAYGYTF.

The CDR3 DNA sequence: TGTGCCAGCAGCTTAGAGTTCGGGGATCGTATGAGAGAGACCCAGTACTTC. Its translation is CASSLEFGDRMRETQYF. The V gene is TRBV7-9, the J gene TRBJ2-5; D is perhaps TRBD2 (5 bases). Trimming pared 1 base from V and 4 bases from J, leaving 19 bases between. Germline V CDR1 and CDR2: SEHNR, FQNEAQ (reference sequence). This CDR3 is built from 17 residues.

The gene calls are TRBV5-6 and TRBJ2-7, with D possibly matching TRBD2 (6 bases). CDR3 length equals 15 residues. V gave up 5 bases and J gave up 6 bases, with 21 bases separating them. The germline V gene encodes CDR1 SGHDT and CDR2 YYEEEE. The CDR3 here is CASSPHITGTGEQYF. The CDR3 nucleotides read TGTGCCAGCAGTCCCCACATAACGGGGACTGGCGAGCAGTACTTC.

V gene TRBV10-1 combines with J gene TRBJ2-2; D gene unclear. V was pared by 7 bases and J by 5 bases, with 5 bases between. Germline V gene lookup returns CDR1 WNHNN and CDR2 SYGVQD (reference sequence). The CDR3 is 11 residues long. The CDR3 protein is CASNQTGELFF. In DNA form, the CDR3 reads TGCGCCAGCAATCAGACCGGGGAGCTGTTTTTT.

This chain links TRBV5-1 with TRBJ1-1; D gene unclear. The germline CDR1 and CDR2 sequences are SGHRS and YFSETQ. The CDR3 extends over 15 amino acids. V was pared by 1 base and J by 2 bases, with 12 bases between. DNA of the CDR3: TGCGCCAGCAGCTTGTGGGAGGGCGGAAACACTGAAGCTTTCTTT. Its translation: CASSLWEGGNTEAFF.

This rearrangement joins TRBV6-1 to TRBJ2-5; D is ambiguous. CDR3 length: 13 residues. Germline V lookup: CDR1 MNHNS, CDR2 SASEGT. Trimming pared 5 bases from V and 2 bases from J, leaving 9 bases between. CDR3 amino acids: CASSSQIQETQYF. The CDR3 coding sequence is TGTGCCAGCAGTTCCCAGATACAAGAGACCCAGTACTTC.

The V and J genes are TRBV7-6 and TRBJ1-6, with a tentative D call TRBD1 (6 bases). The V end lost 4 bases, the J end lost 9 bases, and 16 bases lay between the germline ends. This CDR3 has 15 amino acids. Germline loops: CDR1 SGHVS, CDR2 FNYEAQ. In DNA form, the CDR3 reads TGTGCCAGCAGCTACGAGCACCGAGGGGGTTCACCCCTCCACTTT. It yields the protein CASSYEHRGGSPLHF.

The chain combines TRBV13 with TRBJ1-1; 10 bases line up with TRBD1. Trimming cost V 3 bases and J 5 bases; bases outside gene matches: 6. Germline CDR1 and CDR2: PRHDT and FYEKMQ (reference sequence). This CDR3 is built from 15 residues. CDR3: CASSLGDRGGTEAFF. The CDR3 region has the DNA TGTGCCAGCAGCTTGGGGGACAGGGGCGGGACTGAAGCTTTCTTT.

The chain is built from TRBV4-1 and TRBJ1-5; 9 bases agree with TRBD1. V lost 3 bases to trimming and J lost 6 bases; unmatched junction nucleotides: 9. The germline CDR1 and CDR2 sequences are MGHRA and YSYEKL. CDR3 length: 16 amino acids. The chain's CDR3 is CASSHGDRDLAQPQHF. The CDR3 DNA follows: TGCGCCAGCAGCCACGGGGACAGGGATTTAGCTCAGCCCCAGCATTTT.

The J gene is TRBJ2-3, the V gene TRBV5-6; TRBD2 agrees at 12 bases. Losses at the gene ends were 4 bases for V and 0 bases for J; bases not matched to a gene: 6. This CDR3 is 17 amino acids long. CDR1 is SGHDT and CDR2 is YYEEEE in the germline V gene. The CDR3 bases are TGTGCCAGCAGCCCGGCGGGACTAGCGGGCAGCACAGATACGCAGTATTTT. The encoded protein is CASSPAGLAGSTDTQYF.

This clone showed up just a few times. CDR3 region: CASSSRQGAWETQYF. The CDR3 DNA reads as TGTGCCAGCAGTTCCCGACAGGGGGCTTGGGAGACCCAGTACTTC. The rearrangement uses TRBV5-5 and TRBJ2-5; 10 nucleotides line up with TRBD1. Unmatched junction bases numbered 9, after V lost 5 bases and J lost 5 bases. CDR1 and CDR2 (germline): SGHKS, YYEKEE (reference sequence). The length of the CDR3 is 15 residues. The complete variable domain, with remaining parts taken from reference TRBV5-5 and TRBJ2-5, reads DAGVTQSPTHLIKTRGQQVTLRCSPISGHKSVSWYQQVLGQGPQFIFQYYEKEERGRGNFPDRFSARQFPNYSSELNVNALLLGDSALYLCASSSRQGAWETQYFGPGTRLLVL.

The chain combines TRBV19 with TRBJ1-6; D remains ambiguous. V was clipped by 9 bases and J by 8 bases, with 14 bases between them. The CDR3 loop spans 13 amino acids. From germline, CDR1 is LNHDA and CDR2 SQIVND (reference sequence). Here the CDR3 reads CASTARGYSPLHF. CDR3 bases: TGTGCCAGCACCGCCCGGGGATATTCACCCCTCCACTTT. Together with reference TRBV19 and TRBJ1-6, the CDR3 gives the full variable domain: DGGITQSPKYLFRKEGQNVTLSCEQNLNHDAMYWYRQDPGQGLRLIYYSQIVNDFQKGDIAEGYSVSREKKESFPLTVTSAQKNPTAFYLCASTARGYSPLHFGNGTRLTVT.

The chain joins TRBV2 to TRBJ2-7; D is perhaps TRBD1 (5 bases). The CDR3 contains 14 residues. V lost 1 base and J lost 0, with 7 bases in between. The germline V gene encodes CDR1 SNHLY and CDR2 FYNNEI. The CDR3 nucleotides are TGTGCCAGCAGTGAAGACAGGAGCTCCTACGAGCAGTACTTC. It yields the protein CASSEDRSSYEQYF.

CDR3 bases: TGTGCCAGCAGTGAACTCGCAGGTTCTGAAGCTTTCTTT. It yields the protein CASSELAGSEAFF. The genes are TRBV6-5 and TRBJ1-1; D gene ambiguous. V was pared by 5 bases and J by 6 bases, with 13 bases between. This CDR3 region has 13 residues. Germline CDR1 and CDR2: MNHEY and SVGAGI.

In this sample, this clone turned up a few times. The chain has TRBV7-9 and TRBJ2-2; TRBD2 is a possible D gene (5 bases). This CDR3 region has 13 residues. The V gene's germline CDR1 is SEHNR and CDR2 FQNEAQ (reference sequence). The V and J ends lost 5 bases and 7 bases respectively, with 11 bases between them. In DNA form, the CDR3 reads TGTGCCAGCAGCCGTGAAGCGGACGGGGAGCTGTTTTTT. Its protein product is CASSREADGELFF.

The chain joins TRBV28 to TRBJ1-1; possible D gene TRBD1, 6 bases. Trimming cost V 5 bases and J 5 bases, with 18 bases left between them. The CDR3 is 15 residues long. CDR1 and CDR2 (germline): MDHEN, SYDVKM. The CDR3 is CASSLWDNFGTEAFF. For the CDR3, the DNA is TGTGCCAGCAGTCTCTGGGACAACTTCGGAACTGAAGCTTTCTTT.

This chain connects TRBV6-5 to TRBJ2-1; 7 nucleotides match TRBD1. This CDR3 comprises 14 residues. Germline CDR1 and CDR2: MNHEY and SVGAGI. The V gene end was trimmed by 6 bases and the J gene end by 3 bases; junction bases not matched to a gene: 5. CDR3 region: CASRTGYGYNEQFF. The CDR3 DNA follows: TGTGCCAGCAGGACAGGGTACGGCTACAATGAGCAGTTCTTC.

CDR3 DNA: TGTGCCAGCAGGGGGGCTACAGGGCACCGTAATTACCCCGGGGAGCTGTTTTTT. Encoded protein: CASRGATGHRNYPGELFF. V is TRBV27 and J is TRBJ2-2; D is possibly TRBD1 (6 bases). Germline V CDR1 and CDR2: MNHEY, SMNVEV (reference sequence). This CDR3 region has 18 residues. Trimming took 6 bases from V and 6 from J, leaving 26 bases between them.

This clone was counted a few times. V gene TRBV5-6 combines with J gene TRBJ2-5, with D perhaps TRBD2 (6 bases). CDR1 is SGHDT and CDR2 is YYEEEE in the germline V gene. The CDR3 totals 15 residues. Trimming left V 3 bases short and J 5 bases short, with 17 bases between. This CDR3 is CASSSGPGDRETQYF. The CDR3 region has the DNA TGTGCCAGCAGCTCGGGACCGGGAGATCGGGAGACCCAGTACTTC. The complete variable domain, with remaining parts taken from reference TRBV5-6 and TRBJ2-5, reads DAGVTQSPTHLIKTRGQQVTLRCSPKSGHDTVSWYQQALGQGPQFIFQYYEEEERQRGNFPDRFSGHQFPNYSSELNVNALLLGDSALYLCASSSGPGDRETQYFGPGTRLLVL.

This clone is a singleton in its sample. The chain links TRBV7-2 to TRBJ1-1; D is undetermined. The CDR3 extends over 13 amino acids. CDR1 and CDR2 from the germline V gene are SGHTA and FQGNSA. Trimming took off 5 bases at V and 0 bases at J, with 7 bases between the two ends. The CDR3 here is CASSPTVNTEAFF. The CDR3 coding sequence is TGTGCCAGCAGCCCCACGGTGAACACTGAAGCTTTCTTT.

DNA of the CDR3: TGTGCCAGCAGGGTGGCAGGGCCGAACCCTACGCAGTATTTT. Translated, it gives CASRVAGPNPTQYF. The V call is TRBV6-1, the J call TRBJ2-3, with TRBD1 as a possible D gene (5 bases). Germline V gene sequence: CDR1 MNHNS, CDR2 SASEGT. CDR3 size: 14 residues. The germline V and J ends were trimmed by 6 bases and 8 bases, with 18 bases remaining between them.

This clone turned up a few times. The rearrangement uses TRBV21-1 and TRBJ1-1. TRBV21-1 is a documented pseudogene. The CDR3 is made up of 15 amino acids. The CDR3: CASSKSGGEGTEAFF. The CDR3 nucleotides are TGTGCCAGCAGCAAAAGTGGAGGGGAGGGGACTGAAGCTTTCTTT.

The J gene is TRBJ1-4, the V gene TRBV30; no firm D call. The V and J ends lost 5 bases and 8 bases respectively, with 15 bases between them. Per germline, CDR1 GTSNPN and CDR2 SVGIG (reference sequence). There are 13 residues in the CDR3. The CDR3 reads CAWAATAGEKLFF. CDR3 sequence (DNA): TGTGCCTGGGCCGCCACAGCTGGGGAAAAACTGTTTTTT.